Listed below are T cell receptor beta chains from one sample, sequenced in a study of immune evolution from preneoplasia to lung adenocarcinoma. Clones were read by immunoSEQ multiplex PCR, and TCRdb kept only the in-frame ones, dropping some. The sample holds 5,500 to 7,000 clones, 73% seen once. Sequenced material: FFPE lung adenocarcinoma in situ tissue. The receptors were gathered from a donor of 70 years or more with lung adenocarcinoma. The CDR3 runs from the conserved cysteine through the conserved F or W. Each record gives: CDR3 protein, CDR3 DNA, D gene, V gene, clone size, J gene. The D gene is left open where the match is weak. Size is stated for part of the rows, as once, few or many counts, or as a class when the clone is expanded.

CDR3aa: CSVDRDGGSYKQYF
CDR3nt: TGCAGCGTAGACCGGGACGGCGGCTCCTACAAGCAGTACTTC
d_gene: NA
v_gene: TRBV29-1
abundance: NA
j_gene: TRBJ2-7

CDR3aa: CASSDAGRGKNTEAFF
CDR3nt: TGTGCCAGCAGTGACGCTGGGAGGGGAAAGAACACTGAAGCTTTCTTT
d_gene: NA
v_gene: TRBV6-4
abundance: NA
j_gene: TRBJ1-1

CDR3aa: CSGQGTDTQYF
CDR3nt: TGCAGTGGACAGGGCACAGATACGCAGTATTTT
d_gene: NA
v_gene: TRBV20-1
abundance: once
j_gene: TRBJ2-3

CDR3aa: CASVAGTDTQYF
CDR3nt: TGTGCCTCGGTCGCCGGCACAGATACGCAGTATTTT
d_gene: NA
v_gene: TRBV30
abundance: NA
j_gene: TRBJ2-3

CDR3aa: CASTFGVWRSYNEQFF
CDR3nt: TGTGCCAGCACTTTCGGCGTTTGGCGTTCCTACAATGAGCAGTTCTTC
d_gene: NA
v_gene: TRBV28
abundance: NA
j_gene: TRBJ2-1

CDR3aa: CASSEQQGMETQYF
CDR3nt: TGTGCCAGCAGCGAACAGCAGGGAATGGAGACCCAGTACTTC
d_gene: NA
v_gene: TRBV11-2
abundance: NA
j_gene: TRBJ2-5

CDR3aa: CASSLITGGSYGYTF
CDR3nt: TGCGCCAGCAGCTTAATCACAGGTGGGAGCTATGGCTACACCTTC
d_gene: NA
v_gene: TRBV5-1
abundance: NA
j_gene: TRBJ1-2

CDR3aa: CASSRRGPGAEAFF
CDR3nt: TGTGCCAGCAGCCGCCGGGGGCCCGGGGCTGAAGCTTTCTTT
d_gene: NA
v_gene: TRBV5-6
abundance: NA
j_gene: TRBJ1-1

CDR3aa: CASSPDWGRGGNQPQHF
CDR3nt: TGTGCCAGCAGTCCAGATTGGGGGAGGGGGGGGAATCAGCCCCAGCATTTT
d_gene: NA
v_gene: TRBV27
abundance: NA
j_gene: TRBJ1-5

CDR3aa: CAISERGGALADTQYF
CDR3nt: TGTGCCATCAGTGAACGCGGGGGGGCCCTGGCTGATACGCAGTATTTT
d_gene: TRBD2
v_gene: TRBV10-3
abundance: NA
j_gene: TRBJ2-3

CDR3aa: CASSQSMALPGPPPLHF
CDR3nt: TGCGCCAGCAGCCAAAGTATGGCTTTACCTGGACCTCCACCCCTCCACTTT
d_gene: NA
v_gene: TRBV4-1
abundance: NA
j_gene: TRBJ1-6

CDR3aa: CASSIAGTTGELFF
CDR3nt: TGTGCCAGTAGTATAGCGGGAACCACCGGGGAGCTGTTTTTT
d_gene: NA
v_gene: TRBV19
abundance: few
j_gene: TRBJ2-2

CDR3aa: CASSPPTTDTQYF
CDR3nt: TGTGCCAGCTCACCGCCTACTACAGATACGCAGTATTTT
d_gene: NA
v_gene: TRBV18
abundance: NA
j_gene: TRBJ2-3

CDR3aa: CSSGRGWDTQYF
CDR3nt: TGCAGCAGCGGGAGGGGGTGGGACACGCAGTATTTT
d_gene: TRBD2
v_gene: TRBV29-1
abundance: NA
j_gene: TRBJ2-3

CDR3aa: CASRTAGASSYNEQFF
CDR3nt: TGTGCCAGCAGGACAGCGGGGGCTAGCTCCTACAATGAGCAGTTCTTC
d_gene: TRBD2
v_gene: TRBV7-9
abundance: NA
j_gene: TRBJ2-1

CDR3aa: CASSSRDSYDTEAFF
CDR3nt: TGCGCCAGCAGCTCCAGGGACAGTTACGACACTGAAGCTTTCTTT
d_gene: TRBD1
v_gene: TRBV5-1
abundance: NA
j_gene: TRBJ1-1

CDR3aa: CASSRLAADEQFF
CDR3nt: TGTGCCAGCAGTAGACTAGCCGCCGATGAGCAGTTCTTC
d_gene: TRBD2
v_gene: TRBV6-4
abundance: NA
j_gene: TRBJ2-1

CDR3aa: CASSSPGRSYEQYF
CDR3nt: TGTGCCAGCAGTTCCCCCGGACGATCCTACGAGCAGTACTTC
d_gene: NA
v_gene: TRBV27
abundance: NA
j_gene: TRBJ2-7

CDR3aa: CATSREPPQGGSGANVLTF
CDR3nt: TGTGCCACCAGCAGAGAACCTCCTCAGGGCGGCTCTGGGGCCAACGTCCTGACTTTC
d_gene: NA
v_gene: TRBV15
abundance: NA
j_gene: TRBJ2-6

CDR3aa: CASSEGGRANEQFF
CDR3nt: TGCGCCAGCAGTGAGGGGGGGCGCGCGAATGAGCAGTTCTTC
d_gene: NA
v_gene: TRBV10-1
abundance: NA
j_gene: TRBJ2-1

CDR3aa: CASRLGGQNTEAFF
CDR3nt: TGTGCCAGCCGCTTGGGGGGGCAGAACACTGAAGCTTTCTTT
d_gene: NA
v_gene: TRBV5-4
abundance: large
j_gene: TRBJ1-1

CDR3aa: CASSLDSNTEAFF
CDR3nt: TGTGCCAGCAGTCTCGACAGTAACACTGAAGCTTTCTTT
d_gene: NA
v_gene: TRBV2
abundance: NA
j_gene: TRBJ1-1

CDR3aa: CASSQAGGSTGELFF
CDR3nt: TGTGCCAGCAGCCAAGCAGGGGGGAGCACCGGGGAGCTGTTTTTT
d_gene: NA
v_gene: TRBV14
abundance: NA
j_gene: TRBJ2-2

CDR3aa: CASSRGPTEAFF
CDR3nt: TGTGCCAGCAGCCGGGGGCCCACTGAAGCTTTCTTT
d_gene: NA
v_gene: TRBV5-6
abundance: NA
j_gene: TRBJ1-1

CDR3aa: CASSLVSTGELFF
CDR3nt: TGTGCCAGCAGCTTAGTTAGCACCGGGGAGCTGTTTTTT
d_gene: NA
v_gene: TRBV7-8
abundance: NA
j_gene: TRBJ2-2

CDR3aa: CASSRESLTNEKLFF
CDR3nt: TGTGCCAGCAGTCGGGAATCCCTAACTAATGAAAAACTGTTTTTT
d_gene: NA
v_gene: TRBV7-9
abundance: large
j_gene: TRBJ1-4

CDR3aa: CASSVVYEQYF
CDR3nt: TGTGCCAGCAGTGTCGTCTACGAGCAGTACTTC
d_gene: NA
v_gene: TRBV2
abundance: NA
j_gene: TRBJ2-7

CDR3aa: CASSHMPYEQYF
CDR3nt: TGTGCCAGCAGCCACATGCCCTACGAGCAGTACTTC
d_gene: NA
v_gene: TRBV11-2
abundance: NA
j_gene: TRBJ2-7

CDR3aa: CSVEGGRGGYTF
CDR3nt: TGCAGCGTTGAAGGGGGGCGAGGGGGCTACACCTTC
d_gene: NA
v_gene: TRBV29-1
abundance: NA
j_gene: TRBJ1-2

CDR3aa: CSVGTPLKAYEQYF
CDR3nt: TGCAGCGTTGGGACTCCCCTGAAGGCCTACGAGCAGTACTTC
d_gene: NA
v_gene: TRBV29-1
abundance: NA
j_gene: TRBJ2-7

CDR3aa: CAWNPGRKGNSYGYTF
CDR3nt: TGTGCCTGGAACCCGGGACGGAAGGGGAATAGCTATGGCTACACCTTC
d_gene: NA
v_gene: TRBV30
abundance: NA
j_gene: TRBJ1-2

CDR3aa: CASSLLRGVREQYF
CDR3nt: TGTGCCAGCAGCCTACTCCGGGGAGTGAGGGAGCAGTACTTC
d_gene: NA
v_gene: TRBV28
abundance: NA
j_gene: TRBJ2-5

CDR3aa: CASSAYRFAYEQYF
CDR3nt: TGTGCCAGCAGCGCTTACCGGTTTGCCTACGAGCAGTACTTC
d_gene: NA
v_gene: TRBV11-2
abundance: NA
j_gene: TRBJ2-7

CDR3aa: CAISGTAKLKGEAFF
CDR3nt: TGTGCCATCAGTGGGACAGCTAAGCTAAAAGGGGAAGCTTTCTTT
d_gene: NA
v_gene: TRBV10-3
abundance: NA
j_gene: TRBJ1-1

CDR3aa: CASSVGGVGQPQHF
CDR3nt: TGTGCCAGCAGCGTCGGGGGGGTGGGCCAGCCCCAGCATTTT
d_gene: NA
v_gene: TRBV9
abundance: NA
j_gene: TRBJ1-5

CDR3aa: CASSDRAASSPLHF
CDR3nt: TGTGCCAGCAGTGACAGGGCTGCAAGCTCACCCCTCCACTTT
d_gene: NA
v_gene: TRBV2
abundance: NA
j_gene: TRBJ1-6

CDR3aa: CASSPRGQPYQPQHF
CDR3nt: TGTGCCAGCAGTCCTCGGGGTCAGCCTTATCAGCCCCAGCATTTT
d_gene: NA
v_gene: TRBV6-5
abundance: once
j_gene: TRBJ1-5

CDR3aa: CASGPQTGRTEAFF
CDR3nt: TGTGCTAGTGGTCCCCAGACTGGGCGCACTGAAGCTTTCTTT
d_gene: NA
v_gene: TRBV12-5
abundance: NA
j_gene: TRBJ1-1

CDR3aa: CASSWTSGTGELFF
CDR3nt: TGTGCCAGCAGCTGGACTAGTGGGACCGGGGAGCTGTTTTTT
d_gene: TRBD2
v_gene: TRBV11-1
abundance: few
j_gene: TRBJ2-2

CDR3aa: CASSLDRGLQGNTIYF
CDR3nt: TGTGCCAGCAGCTTGGATCGGGGGTTGCAGGGAAACACCATATATTTT
d_gene: NA
v_gene: TRBV5-5
abundance: NA
j_gene: TRBJ1-3

CDR3aa: CSVVGLTYGYTF
CDR3nt: TGCAGCGTTGTGGGATTAACCTATGGCTACACCTTC
d_gene: NA
v_gene: TRBV29-1
abundance: once
j_gene: TRBJ1-2

CDR3aa: CAWGGSTGIEKLFF
CDR3nt: TGTGCCTGGGGTGGATCGACGGGGATTGAAAAACTGTTTTTT
d_gene: NA
v_gene: TRBV30
abundance: NA
j_gene: TRBJ1-4

CDR3aa: CASSPRGSRTGNTIYF
CDR3nt: TGTGCCAGCTCACCACGTGGCAGCCGGACTGGAAACACCATATATTTT
d_gene: NA
v_gene: TRBV18
abundance: few
j_gene: TRBJ1-3

CDR3aa: CAWRATGGLLGYTF
CDR3nt: TGTGCCTGGAGGGCAACAGGGGGCTTACTCGGCTACACCTTC
d_gene: TRBD1
v_gene: TRBV30
abundance: NA
j_gene: TRBJ1-2

CDR3aa: CASSPPSTGSNTEAFF
CDR3nt: TGTGCCAGCTCACCACCGTCGACAGGGTCAAACACTGAAGCTTTCTTT
d_gene: TRBD1
v_gene: TRBV18
abundance: few
j_gene: TRBJ1-1

CDR3aa: CASSLGLAPEQYF
CDR3nt: TGTGCCAGCTCTCTTGGACTAGCGCCCGAGCAGTACTTC
d_gene: TRBD2
v_gene: TRBV18
abundance: NA
j_gene: TRBJ2-7

CDR3aa: CASSLTVSDTQYF
CDR3nt: TGTGCCAGCTCATTGACAGTCTCAGATACGCAGTATTTT
d_gene: NA
v_gene: TRBV18
abundance: NA
j_gene: TRBJ2-3

CDR3aa: CASRDQGAGANVLTF
CDR3nt: TGTGCCAGCAGAGATCAGGGAGCCGGGGCCAACGTCCTGACTTTC
d_gene: NA
v_gene: TRBV6-5
abundance: NA
j_gene: TRBJ2-6

CDR3aa: CASSLHGGGSGYTF
CDR3nt: TGCGCCAGCAGCTTGCACGGGGGCGGCAGTGGCTACACCTTC
d_gene: NA
v_gene: TRBV5-1
abundance: NA
j_gene: TRBJ1-2

CDR3aa: CASSPLFTGELFF
CDR3nt: TGTGCCAGCAGCCCCCTATTCACCGGGGAGCTGTTTTTT
d_gene: NA
v_gene: TRBV7-9
abundance: NA
j_gene: TRBJ2-2

CDR3aa: CASSLFRVNYGYTF
CDR3nt: TGTGCCAGCAGTTTATTCCGGGTTAACTATGGCTACACCTTC
d_gene: NA
v_gene: TRBV28
abundance: few
j_gene: TRBJ1-2

CDR3aa: CAGAAGQNEKLFF
CDR3nt: TGCGCCGGGGCGGCAGGACAAAATGAAAAACTGTTTTTT
d_gene: NA
v_gene: TRBV4-1
abundance: once
j_gene: TRBJ1-4

CDR3aa: CSAAPQGYGYTF
CDR3nt: TGCAGCGCCGCGCCACAGGGCTATGGCTACACCTTC
d_gene: NA
v_gene: TRBV29-1
abundance: few
j_gene: TRBJ1-2